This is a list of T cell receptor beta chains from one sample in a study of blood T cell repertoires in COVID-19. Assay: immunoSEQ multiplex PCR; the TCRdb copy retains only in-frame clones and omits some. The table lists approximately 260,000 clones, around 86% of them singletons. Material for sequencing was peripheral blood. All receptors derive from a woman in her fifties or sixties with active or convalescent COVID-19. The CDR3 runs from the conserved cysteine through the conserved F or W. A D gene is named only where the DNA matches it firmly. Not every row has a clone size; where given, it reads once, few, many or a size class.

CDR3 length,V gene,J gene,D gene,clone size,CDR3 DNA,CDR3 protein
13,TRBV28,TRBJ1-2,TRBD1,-,TGTGCCAGCAGTGGGGGACAGAACTATGGCTACACCTTC,CASSGGQNYGYTF
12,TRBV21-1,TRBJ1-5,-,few,TGTGCCAGAAGGGACAGGAATCAGCCCCAGCATTTT,CARRDRNQPQHF
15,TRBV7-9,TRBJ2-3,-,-,TGTGCCAGCAGCTTAGGGCAGTCCCGCACAGATACGCAGTATTTT,CASSLGQSRTDTQYF
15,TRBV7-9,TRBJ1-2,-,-,TGTGCCAGCAGCTACCGAGGGTCCGGGAGCTATGGCTACACCTTC,CASSYRGSGSYGYTF
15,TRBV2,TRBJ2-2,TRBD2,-,TGTGCCAGCAGTAGAGCGGGGGCGCCCACCGGGGAGCTGTTTTTT,CASSRAGAPTGELFF
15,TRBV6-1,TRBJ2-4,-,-,TGTGCCAGCAGTGAAGCGCTCGGGTTCGGAAACATTCAGTACTTC,CASSEALGFGNIQYF
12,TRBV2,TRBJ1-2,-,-,TGTGCCACCAAACAAGTTAACTATGGCTACACCTTC,CATKQVNYGYTF
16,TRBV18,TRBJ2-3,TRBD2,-,TGTGCCAGCTCACCACCGATCGCGGGGGGGCGGGATACGCAGTATTTT,CASSPPIAGGRDTQYF
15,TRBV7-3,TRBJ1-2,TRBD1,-,TGTGCCAGCAGCTTAACCCCGGGACAGATGAGTGGCTACACCTTC,CASSLTPGQMSGYTF
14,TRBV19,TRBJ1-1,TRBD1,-,TGTGCCAGTACCTTGGGACAGACGAACACTGAAGCTTTCTTT,CASTLGQTNTEAFF
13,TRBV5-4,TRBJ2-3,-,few,TGTGCCAGCAGGAGGGGGTTCACAGATACGCAGTATTTT,CASRRGFTDTQYF
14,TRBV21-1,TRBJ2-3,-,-,TGTGCCAGCACCTCGGGGGGGAGCACAGATACGCAGTATTTT,CASTSGGSTDTQYF
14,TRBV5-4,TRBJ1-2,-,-,TGTGCCAGCAGCTTCAGGGGTCGTTCCTATGGCTACACCTTC,CASSFRGRSYGYTF
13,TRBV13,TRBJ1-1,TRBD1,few,TGTGCCAGCAGCTTGGGCAGGGGGACTGAAGCTTTCTTT,CASSLGRGTEAFF